A selection of T cell receptor beta chains follows, all from one sample in a study of prognosis after radiotherapy for stage I lung cancer. TCRdb reprocessed the multiplex PCR reads with MiXCR, giving one entry per CDR3 protein. The data show about 20,000 distinct CDR3 sequences, 44% seen once. The material was PBMCs, obtained before or after stereotactic body radiation therapy (not recorded which). The receptors stem from a donor over 45 with non-small cell lung cancer. CDR3s include the opening cysteine and the closing phenylalanine or tryptophan. A D gene is named only where the DNA matches it firmly. Where a row states a size, it is once, few, many or the class of an expanded clone; other rows omit it.

TRBD1	TRBV7-9	-	TRBJ2-2	CASSQRGQVGDTGELFF	TGTGCCAGCAGCCAACGAGGACAGGTCGGGGACACTGGGGAGCTGTTTTTT
-	TRBV28	-	TRBJ2-5	CASRLGWRETQYF	TGTGCCAGCAGACTCGGGTGGAGAGAGACCCAGTACTTC
-	TRBV2	many	TRBJ1-1	CASSDLVGGGEFMNTEAFF	TGTGCCAGCAGTGACTTGGTCGGAGGGGGGGAATTCATGAACACTGAAGCTTTCTTT
-	TRBV15	-	TRBJ1-2	CATSRGGKGGGYGYTF	TGTGCCACCAGCAGAGGGGGGAAGGGAGGGGGTTATGGCTACACCTTC
-	TRBV6-1	-	TRBJ1-2	CASLEAENYGYTF	TGTGCCAGCCTAGAGGCGGAGAACTATGGCTACACCTTC
TRBD1	TRBV28	-	TRBJ2-7	CASSLGGGHEQYF	TGTGCCAGCAGCTTAGGGGGCGGTCACGAGCAGTACTTC
-	TRBV4-2	many	TRBJ2-7	CASSQEQGNEQYF	TGTGCCAGCAGCCAGGAACAGGGTAACGAGCAGTACTTC
-	TRBV7-8	many	TRBJ1-5	CASSLYEGNQPQHF	TGTGCCAGCAGCTTATACGAGGGCAATCAGCCCCAGCATTTT
-	TRBV7-9	once	TRBJ2-5	CASSLAPGVGQETQYF	TGTGCCAGCAGCTTAGCCCCGGGGGTAGGCCAAGAGACCCAGTACTTC
-	TRBV28	many	TRBJ2-5	CATQLFETQYF	TGTGCTACCCAGTTATTCGAGACCCAGTACTTC
TRBD2	TRBV15	-	TRBJ2-7	CATSYRPGLAVLAQYF	TGTGCCACCAGCTACAGACCGGGACTAGCGGTCCTCGCGCAGTACTTC
TRBD2	TRBV13	-	TRBJ2-7	CASSLFLRENEQYF	TGTGCCAGCAGCTTATTTCTGCGGGAGAACGAGCAGTACTTC
TRBD2	TRBV6-1	many	TRBJ2-3	CASSDTGGPNTDTQYF	TGTGCCAGCAGTGACACGGGGGGGCCCAACACAGATACGCAGTATTTT
-	TRBV12-3/TRBV12-4	many	TRBJ2-2	CASSLRTGELFF	TGTGCCAGCAGCCTTCGTACCGGGGAGCTGTTTTTT
-	TRBV6-1	many	TRBJ1-2	CASRPGSLYGYTF	TGTGCCAGCCGTCCCGGTTCCCTCTATGGCTACACCTTC
-	TRBV2	medium-sized	TRBJ2-7	CASSVTSTYEQYF	TGTGCCAGCAGCGTGACAAGTACCTACGAGCAGTACTTC
-	TRBV28	-	TRBJ2-1	CARIAGITYNEQFF	TGTGCCAGAATTGCCGGGATAACCTACAATGAGCAGTTCTTC
TRBD2	TRBV15	-	TRBJ2-7	CATSREPPQLAGAYEQYF	TGTGCCACCAGCAGAGAGCCACCCCAACTAGCGGGAGCCTACGAGCAGTACTTC
-	TRBV12-5	medium-sized	TRBJ2-5	CASGFSGGSGETQYF	TGTGCTAGTGGTTTTTCCGGGGGATCGGGGGAGACCCAGTACTTC
-	TRBV7-9	many	TRBJ1-1	CASSRHSRNTEAFF	TGTGCCAGCAGCCGACACTCACGGAACACTGAAGCTTTCTTT
-	TRBV5-1	many	TRBJ1-1	CASSSRGNTEAFF	TGCGCCAGCAGCTCCAGGGGGAACACTGAAGCTTTCTTT
TRBD2	TRBV2	many	TRBJ2-3	CASSVLAGVNTDTQYF	TGTGCCAGCAGTGTACTAGCGGGGGTGAACACAGATACGCAGTATTTT
TRBD2	TRBV5-1	-	TRBJ2-1	CASSLVGLAGVAEQFF	TGCGCCAGTAGCCTAGTAGGCCTAGCGGGAGTCGCTGAGCAGTTCTTC
TRBD2	TRBV15	many	TRBJ2-1	CATSRDPTSGGAWEQFF	TGTGCCACCAGCAGAGATCCCACTAGCGGGGGGGCTTGGGAGCAGTTCTTC
-	TRBV2	-	TRBJ2-1	CATYNHGGPYNEQFF	TGTGCCACCTATAACCATGGGGGCCCCTACAATGAGCAGTTCTTC
TRBD1	TRBV27	many	TRBJ1-4	CASSRYGQGARSNEKLFF	TGTGCCAGCAGCCGCTACGGACAGGGGGCGCGTTCTAATGAAAAACTGTTTTTT
TRBD2	TRBV2	many	TRBJ2-3	CARDQRELGDTQYF	TGTGCCAGAGACCAGCGGGAGTTGGGAGATACGCAGTATTTT
-	TRBV7-6	many	TRBJ1-6	CASSSRPGPQGSPLHF	TGTGCCAGCAGCTCCCGACCAGGCCCCCAGGGTTCACCCCTCCACTTT
-	TRBV28	many	TRBJ1-2	CASSPGGAGYTF	TGTGCCAGCAGTCCCGGGGGCGCTGGCTACACCTTC
-	TRBV11-1	-	TRBJ1-2	CASSLSGNYGYTF	TGTGCCAGCAGCTTATCAGGGAACTATGGCTACACCTTC
-	TRBV20-1	many	TRBJ2-1	CSAPTRGPAFDEQFF	TGCAGTGCTCCTACCCGAGGCCCGGCATTCGATGAGCAGTTCTTC
TRBD1	TRBV27	-	TRBJ1-2	CASGTVTSNGYTF	TGTGCCAGCGGGACAGTAACGTCTAATGGCTACACCTTC
-	TRBV5-5	many	TRBJ2-7	CASSWGRSSYEQYF	TGTGCCAGCAGCTGGGGACGGAGTTCCTACGAGCAGTACTTC
-	TRBV5-8	many	TRBJ1-6	CASSPALTLHF	TGTGCCAGCAGCCCTGCATTAACCCTCCACTTT
TRBD1	TRBV6-1	-	TRBJ1-2	CASTVSGTGGYTF	TGTGCCAGCACCGTATCCGGGACAGGGGGCTACACCTTC
-	TRBV11-2	many	TRBJ2-6	CASSLVTASGANVLTF	TGTGCCAGCAGCTTGGTGACAGCCTCTGGGGCCAACGTCCTGACTTTC
TRBD1	TRBV11-2	few	TRBJ1-3	CASSLDSPTGAGNTIYF	TGTGCCAGCAGCTTAGATTCCCCGACAGGGGCGGGAAACACCATATATTTT
TRBD1	TRBV19	many	TRBJ2-5	CASSTFRQGARQETQYF	TGTGCCAGTAGTACCTTCAGACAGGGGGCGCGGCAAGAGACCCAGTACTTC
-	TRBV15	-	TRBJ1-2	CATSRDRAGTSYGYTF	TGTGCCACCAGCAGAGATCGAGCAGGGACCAGCTATGGCTACACCTTC
TRBD1	TRBV20-1	-	TRBJ1-6	CSARSTQGAALHF	TGCAGTGCTAGATCCACACAGGGGGCCGCCCTCCACTTT
TRBD2	TRBV6-1	many	TRBJ2-3	CASTGLAAGGPDTQYF	TGTGCCAGCACCGGCTTGGCAGCGGGGGGGCCGGATACGCAGTATTTT
TRBD2	TRBV6-4	many	TRBJ2-1	CASSEDGTSGYNEQFF	TGTGCCAGCAGTGAGGACGGGACTAGCGGCTACAATGAGCAGTTCTTC
-	TRBV6-1	many	TRBJ2-1	CASSTYTEQFF	TGTGCCAGCAGTACTTATACCGAGCAGTTCTTC
TRBD1	TRBV6-2/TRBV6-3	medium-sized	TRBJ1-2	CASSYRGPASGGGYTF	TGTGCCAGCAGTTACAGGGGGCCCGCCAGTGGTGGAGGCTACACCTTC
-	TRBV27	-	TRBJ2-7	CASRARSGYEQYF	TGTGCCAGCAGAGCTAGAAGTGGTTACGAGCAGTACTTC
-	TRBV12-3/TRBV12-4	many	TRBJ2-1	CASSFAERDYNEQFF	TGTGCCAGCAGTTTTGCGGAAAGAGATTACAATGAGCAGTTCTTC
TRBD2	TRBV5-1	-	TRBJ2-7	CASSLVGSRLAGGVSYEQYF	TGCGCCAGCAGCTTGGTGGGAAGTAGGCTAGCGGGAGGCGTCTCCTACGAGCAGTACTTC
TRBD1	TRBV27	many	TRBJ2-7	CASSLKQGVDEQYF	TGTGCCAGCAGTTTAAAACAGGGGGTGGACGAGCAGTACTTC
-	TRBV5-1	-	TRBJ2-1	CASGFSRPGDEQFF	TGCGCCAGCGGCTTCTCAAGGCCGGGGGATGAGCAGTTCTTC
-	TRBV30	many	TRBJ1-1	CAWGTARTEAFF	TGTGCCTGGGGGACCGCTCGTACTGAAGCTTTCTTT